This T cell receptor (beta chain) was obtained from a study of blood T cell repertoires in COVID-19. With V trimmed by 1 base and J by 4 bases, 12 bases remained unmatched. Germline values: CDR1 MGHRA, CDR2 YSYEKL. The CDR3 spans 17 residues. Produced via immunoSEQ multiplex PCR; TCRdb's table is partial and in-frame only. In the table there are under 200,000 clones, 70% to 90% of which are singletons. Sample: peripheral blood. The gene calls are TRBV4-1 and TRBJ1-2; 7 bases line up with TRBD1. The clonotype originates from a man aged 55 to 70 with active or convalescent COVID-19. CDR3 coding DNA: TGCGCCAGCAGCCAAGGTGGAGGGGACAGTGCTGTCTATGGCTACACCTTC. The encoded protein is CASSQGGGDSAVYGYTF.